Listed here are 2 T cell receptor beta chains from one sample, sequenced in a study of blood T cell repertoires in COVID-19. Only in-frame clones appear in the TCRdb table, and some are missing; sequencing was by immunoSEQ multiplex PCR. Of more than 25,000 clones listed, about 90% are singletons. The sequencing input was peripheral blood. Receptors were obtained from a man aged 65 to 85 with acute or convalescent COVID-19.

This rearrangement joins TRBV11-1 to TRBJ2-5; the D is unclear. The CDR3 consists of 13 residues. Germline loops: CDR1 SGHAT, CDR2 FQDESV (reference sequence). The V end was cut by 3 bases, the J end by 1 base, with 6 bases between. DNA for the CDR3: TGTGCCAGCAGCTTGGGCTCCCAAGAGACCCAGTACTTC. It yields the protein CASSLGSQETQYF.

The chain employs TRBV19 and TRBJ2-2; possibly TRBD2 for D (6 bases). Trimming stripped 4 bases from V and 2 bases from J, with 20 bases between. CDR3 length equals 18 residues. CDR1 and CDR2 (germline): LNHDA, SQIVND (reference sequence). CDR3 nucleotides: TGTGCCAGTAGTACCCGGGGACTTCCTTTCTCCAACACCGGGGAGCTGTTTTTT. This sequence encodes CASSTRGLPFSNTGELFF.